There are a few counts of the clone carrying this T cell receptor beta chain. Its specificity is not known. This sample is drawn from a study of cytomegalovirus exposure and HLA in healthy donors. For the study at large: Of fewer than 450 genotyped donors, about 80% clustered with self-reported Caucasian donors.

Findings of the study overall: Reports described diagnosis of cytomegalovirus status by the classifier as highly specific and sensitive. Presence/absence analyses supposed approximately even sequencing depth among donors.

Germline CDR1 is SGHDN and CDR2 is FVKESK. The CDR3 is made up of 15 amino acids. Trimming left V 1 base short and J 6 bases short, with 16 bases between. In the PCR, 60 Vbeta and 13 Jbeta primers were used. Sequenced by immunoSEQ multiplex PCR; TCRdb stores in-frame clones only, minus some. Found here are about 150,000 clones, 65% to 85% of them singletons; the top ten hold 3% to 5%. Healthy bone marrow donors supplied every sample. The V gene is TRBV14, the J gene TRBJ2-7, with D perhaps matching TRBD1 (5 bases). The sequenced sample was PBMCs. The source is a male donor in good health and CMV-seronegative. CDR3 sequence: CASSQGAKGIREQYF. CDR3 sequence (DNA): TGTGCCAGCAGCCAAGGGGCTAAGGGGATCCGCGAGCAGTACTTC. The full variable domain, its missing parts supplied by reference TRBV14 and TRBJ2-7, is EAGVTQFPSHSVIEKGQTVTLRCDPISGHDNLYWYRRVMGKEIKFLLHFVKESKQDESGMPNNRFLAERTGGTYSTLKVQPAELEDSGVYFCASSQGAKGIREQYFGPGTRLTVT.